The 24 T cell receptor beta chains in this list originate from one sample, sequenced in a study of T cell changes during pregnancy in multiple sclerosis. The table came from immunoSEQ multiplex PCR; TCRdb's copy has only in-frame clones and leaves some out. The table records about 130,000 clones, 90% to 98% of them present only once. Material: peripheral blood, obtained after pregnancy. These receptors were taken from a female donor with multiple sclerosis, enrolled in a pregnancy study.

This sequence joins TRBV6-5 and TRBJ2-1; D call uncertain. The length of the CDR3 is 15 residues. Germline lookup yields CDR1 MNHEY and CDR2 SVGAGI. V gave up 0 bases and J gave up 4 bases, with 10 bases separating them. CDR3: CASSYSRVRYNEQFF. The CDR3 DNA reads TGTGCCAGCAGTTACTCACGGGTGAGATACAATGAGCAGTTCTTC.

The chain couples TRBV11-2 to TRBJ2-7; D gene uncertain. V dropped 0 bases and J dropped 3 bases, with 6 bases sitting between them. Per the germline V gene, CDR1 is SGHAT and CDR2 is FQNNGV. The CDR3 length is 13 residues. Here the CDR3 reads CASSLELLYEQYF. CDR3 sequence (DNA): TGTGCCAGCAGCTTAGAACTTCTCTACGAGCAGTACTTC.

The chain combines TRBV28 with TRBJ1-2; 7 bases fit TRBD1. The CDR3 covers 14 residues. The V gene end was trimmed by 7 bases and the J gene end by 4 bases; junction bases not matched to a gene: 9. The germline CDR1 and CDR2 sequences are MDHEN and SYDVKM. CDR3: CASTLGQLGYGYTF. The CDR3 region has the DNA TGTGCCAGCACCTTGGGACAGTTGGGCTATGGCTACACCTTC.

The gene calls are TRBV18 and TRBJ1-2; D is possibly TRBD1 (5 bases). This CDR3 spans 15 amino acids. The germline V gene encodes CDR1 KGHSH and CDR2 LQKENI. The V end was cut by 1 base, the J end by 3 bases, with 12 bases between. CDR3 loop: CASSPLSDSYYGYTF. CDR3 DNA: TGTGCCAGCTCACCACTCAGTGACAGTTACTATGGCTACACCTTC.

Remarks on this clone: One junction end disagrees with the germline gene, perhaps due to a read error. The V and J genes are TRBV6-5 and TRBJ1-2; 7 bases map to TRBD1. Germline CDR1 is MNHEY and CDR2 is SVGAGI. CDR3 size: 14 residues. CDR3 protein: CASSQFPGQPELAF. CDR3 DNA sequence: TGTGCCAGCAGTCAGTTTCCGGGACAGCCCGAACTTGCCTTC.

The rearrangement uses TRBV28 and TRBJ1-3; the D is unclear. CDR3 length equals 15 residues. The germline CDR1 and CDR2 sequences are MDHEN and SYDVKM. The V gene lost 6 bases and the J gene lost 0 bases, with 12 bases spanning the gap. The CDR3 DNA sequence: TGTGCCAGCAGGGAGTTGGCCCGCTCTGGAAACACCATATATTTT. This encodes CASRELARSGNTIYF.

The chain carries TRBV2 and TRBJ1-2, with D perhaps matching TRBD1 (5 bases). Germline values: CDR1 SNHLY, CDR2 FYNNEI. Deletions cut 10 bases from V and 7 bases from J, with 16 bases between. The CDR3 length is 12 residues. The CDR3 reads CATERGVGGYTF. The CDR3 nucleotides are TGTGCCACCGAGCGGGGGGTTGGTGGCTACACCTTC. Using reference TRBV2 and TRBJ1-2 for the parts outside the CDR3, the full variable domain is EPEVTQTPSHQVTQMGQEVILRCVPISNHLYFYWYRQILGQKVEFLVSFYNNEISEKSEIFDDQFSVERPDGSNFTLKIRSTKLEDSAMYFCATERGVGGYTFGSGTRLTVV.

The chain couples TRBV29-1 to TRBJ1-1; 9 positions match TRBD1. V shed 0 bases and J 4 bases; nucleotides not matched to a gene: 3. From germline, CDR1 is SQVTM and CDR2 ANQGSEA. CDR3 length: 14 amino acids. The CDR3 DNA reads as TGCAGCGTTGAAGATGGACAGGGGAGCACTGAAGCTTTCTTT. It translates to CSVEDGQGSTEAFF. Complete variable domain (other parts from reference TRBV29-1 and TRBJ1-1): SAVISQKPSRDICQRGTSLTIQCQVDSQVTMMFWYRQQPGQSLTLIATANQGSEATYESGFVIDKFPISRPNLTFSTLTVSNMSPEDSSIYLCSVEDGQGSTEAFFGQGTRLTVV.

This chain connects TRBV7-9 to TRBJ1-4; possibly TRBD1 for D (5 bases). With 6 bases removed from V and 7 bases from J, the gap between germline ends came to 9 bases. The CDR3 has 12 residues. The germline gives CDR1 SEHNR, CDR2 FQNEAQ (reference sequence). The DNA of the CDR3 is TGTGCCAGCAGTTCAGGGTCTGAAAAACTGTTTTTT. The encoded protein is CASSSGSEKLFF.

This rearrangement joins TRBV7-8 to TRBJ1-1; TRBD1 matches 7 bases. V lost 5 bases, J lost 1 base, and 4 bases stayed unmatched. Germline V CDR1 and CDR2: SGHVS, FQNEAQ. The CDR3 length is 14 residues. The CDR3: CASSPGTANTEAFF. The CDR3 coding sequence is TGTGCCAGCAGCCCAGGGACAGCGAACACTGAAGCTTTCTTT. The full variable domain, in which reference TRBV7-8 and TRBJ1-1 provide the parts outside the CDR3, is GAGVSQSPRYKVAKRGQDVALRCDPISGHVSLFWYQQALGQGPEFLTYFQNEAQLDKSGLPSDRFFAERPEGSVSTLKIQRTQQEDSAVYLCASSPGTANTEAFFGQGTRLTVV.

The rearrangement uses TRBV6-6 and TRBJ2-7, with 7 bases identical to TRBD2. CDR1 MNHNY and CDR2 SVGAGI come from the germline V gene (reference sequence). J lost 6 bases, V lost 6 bases, and 2 bases had no gene match. The CDR3 sequence is 11 residues long. CDR3 sequence reads: CASSGGSEQYF. CDR3 coding DNA: TGTGCCAGCAGCGGGGGGAGCGAGCAGTACTTC.

The chain uses TRBV5-6 and TRBJ1-2; D might be TRBD1 (5 bases). CDR1 is SGHDT and CDR2 is YYEEEE in the germline V gene. Trimming shortened V by 0 bases and J by 4 bases, and 10 bases separated the two germline ends. The CDR3 has 14 amino acids. The CDR3: CASSLAAGPYGYTF. The CDR3 nucleotides are TGTGCCAGCAGCTTGGCTGCAGGGCCCTATGGCTACACCTTC.

The chain uses TRBV6-5 and TRBJ2-7; tentative D call: TRBD2 (6 bases). V lost 6 bases to trimming and J lost 6 bases, with 9 bases between them. Germline V gives CDR1 MNHEY, CDR2 SVGAGI. The CDR3 is made up of 11 amino acids. This chain's CDR3 is CASRGGGEQYF. The CDR3 DNA is TGTGCCAGCAGGGGGGGAGGCGAGCAGTACTTC.

The chain uses TRBV16 and TRBJ2-7; TRBD2 matches at 9 bases. The CDR3 has 15 amino acids. Germline V gives CDR1 KGHSY, CDR2 FQNENV. Unmatched junction bases numbered 8, after V lost 2 bases and J lost 6 bases. The CDR3 spells CASSQVSGLAVEQYF. In nucleotides, the CDR3 is TGTGCCAGCAGCCAAGTTTCGGGACTAGCCGTCGAGCAGTACTTC.

This chain uses TRBV10-3 with TRBJ1-5, with 7 bases aligning to TRBD1. The V gene end was trimmed by 0 bases and the J gene end by 4 bases; junction bases not matched to a gene: 6. The CDR3 spans 16 residues. The germline CDR1 and CDR2 sequences are ENHRY and SYGVKD. CDR3 sequence (DNA): TGTGCCATCAGTGAGTCGACAGGGACCCTAAATCAGCCCCAGCATTTT. Its protein product is CAISESTGTLNQPQHF.

The V gene is TRBV28, the J gene TRBJ2-7; D might be TRBD2 (7 bases). CDR1 and CDR2 from the germline V gene are MDHEN and SYDVKM. This CDR3 has 16 amino acids. With 1 base removed from V and 0 bases from J, the gap between germline ends came to 13 bases. Here the CDR3 DNA reads TGTGCCAGCAGTTTATTAGGCGGGGGCAGCTCCTACGAGCAGTACTTC. The encoded protein is CASSLLGGGSSYEQYF. Supplemented by reference TRBV28 and TRBJ2-7, the full variable domain reads DVKVTQSSRYLVKRTGEKVFLECVQDMDHENMFWYRQDPGLGLRLIYFSYDVKMKEKGDIPEGYSVSREKKERFSLILESASTNQTSMYLCASSLLGGGSSYEQYFGPGTRLTVT.

CDR3 region: CASSQSGTGPYEQYF. The CDR3 DNA follows: TGTGCCAGCAGCCAGTCCGGGACAGGGCCCTACGAGCAGTACTTC. The chain combines TRBV6-6 with TRBJ2-7; TRBD1 matches at 9 bases. The germline V gene has CDR1 MNHNY and CDR2 SVGAGI (reference sequence). Trimming took 6 bases from V and 2 from J; bases not matched to a gene: 8. CDR3 size: 15 residues.

The V call is TRBV27, the J call TRBJ1-1; 8 nucleotides line up with TRBD1. Germline CDR1 is MNHEY and CDR2 is SMNVEV (reference sequence). After removal of 5 bases from V and 8 bases from J, the junction contained 4 bases not matched to a gene. This CDR3 is 12 amino acids long. The DNA of the CDR3 is TGTGCCAGCAGTCCGAGACAGGGGGAAGCTTTCTTT. It yields the protein CASSPRQGEAFF.

The J gene is TRBJ2-2, the V gene TRBV7-9; D remains ambiguous. Trimming pared 1 base from V and 4 bases from J, leaving 10 bases between. The germline V gene has CDR1 SEHNR and CDR2 FQNEAQ (reference sequence). The CDR3 consists of 15 residues. Written as DNA, the CDR3 is TGTGCCAGCAGCTTAGTTCTTCCGAGCACCGGGGAGCTGTTTTTT. Its protein product is CASSLVLPSTGELFF.

The chain employs TRBV9 and TRBJ2-4, with TRBD1 matching over 7 bases. Germline assignment: CDR1 SGDLS and CDR2 YYNGEE. J gave up 8 bases and V 3 bases, and 2 bases lay outside the gene matches. The CDR3 has 12 amino acids. CDR3 sequence (DNA): TGTGCCAGCAGCGAGCAGGGGGACATTCAGTACTTC. Residues: CASSEQGDIQYF.

The chain combines TRBV7-8 with TRBJ2-3; 11 bases agree with TRBD2. V trimming: 1 base; J trimming: 4 bases; junction bases outside the gene matches: 10. There are 18 residues in the CDR3. Per the germline V gene, CDR1 is SGHVS and CDR2 is FQNEAQ. The CDR3 DNA follows: TGTGCCAGCAGCTTAGGGGCTAGCGGGAGGCATGAGGCAGATACGCAGTATTTT. It specifies CASSLGASGRHEADTQYF.

This clone showed up just once. The chain recombines TRBV4-1 with TRBJ2-1, with 9 bases fitting TRBD2. The CDR3 runs 15 residues. V shed 0 bases and J 9 bases; nucleotides not matched to a gene: 6. Germline CDR1 reads MGHRA; CDR2 reads YSYEKL. The CDR3 DNA sequence: TGCGCCAGCAGCCAAGAGGCAGCGGGAGGAAGTGAGCAGTTCTTC. Translating it yields CASSQEAAGGSEQFF.

In regard to this clone: This same CDR3 is encoded by further DNA sequences in the sample. The gene calls are TRBV27 and TRBJ2-7; D is perhaps TRBD1 (6 bases). Germline-derived CDR1 and CDR2 are MNHEY and SMNVEV (reference sequence). The CDR3 sequence is 13 residues long. Trimming took off 3 bases at V and 0 bases at J, with 6 bases between the two ends. The CDR3 nucleotides are TGTGCCAGCAGTTTGACAGGCTCCTACGAGCAGTACTTC. Protein: CASSLTGSYEQYF.

The J gene is TRBJ2-7, the V gene TRBV7-6; weak D call: TRBD2 (6 bases). Trimming stripped 0 bases from V and 7 bases from J, with 19 bases between. CDR3 length: 16 amino acids. Germline values: CDR1 SGHVS, CDR2 FNYEAQ. The CDR3 loop reads CASSLALAEKSREQYF. The CDR3 coding sequence is TGTGCCAGCAGCTTAGCCTTAGCGGAGAAATCTCGGGAGCAGTACTTC.